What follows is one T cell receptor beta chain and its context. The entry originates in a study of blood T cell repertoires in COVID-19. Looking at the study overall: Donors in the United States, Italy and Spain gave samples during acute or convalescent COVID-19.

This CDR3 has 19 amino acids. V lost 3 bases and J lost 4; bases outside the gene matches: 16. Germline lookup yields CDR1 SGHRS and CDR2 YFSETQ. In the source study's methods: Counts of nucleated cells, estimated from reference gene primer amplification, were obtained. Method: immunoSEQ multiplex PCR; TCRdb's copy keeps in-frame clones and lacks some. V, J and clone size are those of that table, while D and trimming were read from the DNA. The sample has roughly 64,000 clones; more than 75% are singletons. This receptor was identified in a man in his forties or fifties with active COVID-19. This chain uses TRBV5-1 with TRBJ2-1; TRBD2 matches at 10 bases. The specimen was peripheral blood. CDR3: CASSYPGTATSGQYNEQFF. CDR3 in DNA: TGCGCCAGCAGCTACCCCGGGACAGCGACTAGCGGGCAGTACAATGAGCAGTTCTTC.